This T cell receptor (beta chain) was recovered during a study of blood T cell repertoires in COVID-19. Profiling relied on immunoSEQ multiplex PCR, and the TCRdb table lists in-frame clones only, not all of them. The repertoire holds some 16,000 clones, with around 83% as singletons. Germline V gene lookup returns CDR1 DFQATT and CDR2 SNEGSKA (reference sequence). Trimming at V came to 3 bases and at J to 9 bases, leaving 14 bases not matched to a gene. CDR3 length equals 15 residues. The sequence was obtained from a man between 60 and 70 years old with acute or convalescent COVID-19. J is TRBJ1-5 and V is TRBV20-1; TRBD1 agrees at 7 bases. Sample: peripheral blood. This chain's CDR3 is CSASNYRGAAGPQHF. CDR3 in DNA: TGCAGTGCTAGTAACTACAGGGGAGCCGCGGGGCCCCAGCATTTT.